The clone carrying this T cell receptor (beta chain) was detected ten times or more. The germline CDR1 and CDR2 sequences are SGDLS and YYNGEE. The CDR3 contains 16 residues. V lost 3 bases to trimming and J lost 5 bases; unmatched junction nucleotides: 9. Diagnoses were established using clinical symptoms, serum thyroxine and TRAb, thyroid ultrasound and orbital computed tomography. The sample comes from a study of T cells in Graves' hyperthyroidism and ophthalmopathy. Amplification targeted TCR beta CDR3 regions from RNA transcripts. HTBI primers were used for first-round RT-PCR of the TCR CDR3. TCRdb independently ran MiXCR on the multiplex PCR reads; one entry per CDR3 protein. Of a few hundred thousand distinct CDR3 sequences listed, approximately 15% are singletons.

Sequencing was carried out using blood. The chain couples TRBV9 to TRBJ2-5; 11 bases agree with TRBD2. The clonotype comes from a woman aged 25 to 39 with Graves' hyperthyroidism that later progressed to Graves' ophthalmopathy. The CDR3 loop reads CASSAPLLAGGETQYF. The CDR3 DNA reads TGTGCCAGCAGCGCCCCCCTTTTAGCGGGAGGGGAGACCCAGTACTTC.